This TCR beta chain was recorded in a study of tumor-infiltrating lymphocytes in primary liver carcinoma. About the research overall: Stage T1-T3 N0M0 tumors spanned about 4 to 11 cm.

Whole-study results and caveats: Because the samples were bulk unsorted, the study did not compare CD4+ and CD8+ repertoires.

Reverse transcription of roughly 0.5 ug total RNA with a constant-region primer produced TCR beta cDNA. Library construction for TCR beta comprised three nested multiplex PCR rounds performed with slightly modified ARM-PCR. The two initial PCR rounds, ten to eleven cycles each, used TRBV1-TRBV30 forward and C-beta reverse primers. Each CDR3 protein gets one entry after TCRdb re-called the multiplex PCR reads with MiXCR. In the table there are 330,000 or so distinct CDR3 sequences, almost 65% of which are singletons. The CDR3 runs 14 residues. The V end lost 2 bases, the J end lost 6 bases, and 15 bases lay between the germline ends. Germline CDR1 is SGHNT and CDR2 is YYREEE (reference sequence). This clonotype came up once. Its antigen is not identified. Unsorted whole blood supplied the RNA, and germline DNA was extracted too.

This TCR was recovered from a middle-aged man with primary liver carcinoma and hepatitis B virus infection. This chain connects TRBV5-4 to TRBJ2-7, with a tentative D call TRBD1 (6 bases). The sequenced sample consisted of peripheral blood. For the CDR3, the DNA is TGTGCCAGCAGCTTACCGGGACAATATTCCGAGCAGTACTTC. It translates to CASSLPGQYSEQYF.